A single sample is the source of the 22 T cell receptor beta chains below, sequenced in a study of T cell responses to AZD1222 COVID-19 vaccine. Clones were sequenced by immunoSEQ multiplex PCR, and TCRdb holds only the in-frame ones, with some missing. The table records 250,000 to 300,000 clones, approximately 94% of them present only once. The sequencing here drew on peripheral blood, taken 28 days after the second AZD1222 dose. The receptor source for this set is an adult who received the AZD1222 COVID-19 vaccine.

The chain carries TRBV9 and TRBJ2-3, with D uncertain. V lost 4 bases, J lost 3 bases, and 12 bases lay in between. The CDR3 length is 14 residues. Germline loops: CDR1 SGDLS, CDR2 YYNGEE. CDR3 nucleotide sequence: TGTGCCAGCAGCCAGGAGTTTCGGACAGATACGCAGTATTTT. Translated: CASSQEFRTDTQYF.

The gene calls are TRBV19 and TRBJ1-1; 7 positions agree with TRBD1. The CDR3 is 19 amino acids. Germline V gene lookup returns CDR1 LNHDA and CDR2 SQIVND (reference sequence). V shed 4 bases, J shed 0 bases, and the junction held 17 bases outside the gene matches. The CDR3 region has the DNA TGTGCCAGTAGTACGCGGGACCCCCGGGACAGCTTATTGAACACTGAAGCTTTCTTT. It is translated as CASSTRDPRDSLLNTEAFF.

The chain joins TRBV4-1 to TRBJ1-6; possible D gene TRBD1, 5 bases. CDR1 is MGHRA, CDR2 YSYEKL, per germline. The CDR3 is 15 amino acids. V was pared by 1 base and J by 6 bases, with 10 bases between. Here the CDR3 reads CASSQGPGINSPLHF. CDR3 coding DNA: TGCGCCAGCAGCCAAGGGCCAGGGATTAATTCACCCCTCCACTTT.

The chain employs TRBV18 and TRBJ2-4, with a possible D match to TRBD1 (5 bases). The CDR3 sequence is 15 residues long. In germline, CDR1 is KGHSH, CDR2 LQKENI. Trimming removed 4 bases at V and 0 bases at J, with 10 bases between. CDR3: CASSLDRIAKNIQYF. Written as DNA, the CDR3 is TGTGCCAGCTCACTTGACAGAATAGCCAAAAACATTCAGTACTTC.

The chain joins TRBV2 to TRBJ2-1, with D maybe TRBD1 (7 bases). The CDR3 loop spans 16 amino acids. Germline loops: CDR1 SNHLY, CDR2 FYNNEI. The germline V and J ends were trimmed by 10 bases and 0 bases, with 19 bases remaining between them. This chain's CDR3 is CANQGGVGASYNEQFF. The CDR3 DNA reads as TGTGCCAACCAGGGGGGAGTGGGGGCCTCCTACAATGAGCAGTTCTTC. Variable domain in full (rest from reference TRBV2 and TRBJ2-1): EPEVTQTPSHQVTQMGQEVILRCVPISNHLYFYWYRQILGQKVEFLVSFYNNEISEKSEIFDDQFSVERPDGSNFTLKIRSTKLEDSAMYFCANQGGVGASYNEQFFGPGTRLTVL.

The V gene is TRBV7-2, the J gene TRBJ2-7, with 16 bases aligning to TRBD2. Trimming cost V 4 bases and J 1 base; bases outside gene matches: 4. The germline CDR1 and CDR2 sequences are SGHTA and FQGNSA. This CDR3 comprises 17 residues. For the CDR3, the DNA is TGTGCCAGCAGCTGGGGACTAGCGGGAGGGAAATCCTACGAGCAGTACTTC. Translation gives CASSWGLAGGKSYEQYF.

V and J are TRBV5-4 and TRBJ2-1; D is possibly TRBD2 (6 bases). The CDR3 length is 15 residues. In germline, CDR1 is SGHNT, CDR2 YYREEE (reference sequence). The V end lost 0 bases, the J end lost 10 bases, and 17 bases lay between the germline ends. This CDR3 is CASSLVASALGEQFF. The DNA for the CDR3 is TGTGCCAGCAGCTTGGTGGCTAGCGCCCTGGGAGAGCAGTTCTTC.

The V call is TRBV27, the J call TRBJ2-1, with D possibly called TRBD1 or TRBD2 (5 bases each). The CDR3 extends over 14 amino acids. Germline V gene sequence: CDR1 MNHEY, CDR2 SMNVEV (reference sequence). The germline V and J ends were trimmed by 2 bases and 7 bases, with 12 bases remaining between them. CDR3: CASSLSGRDNEQFF. As DNA, the CDR3 is TGTGCCAGCAGTTTAAGCGGCAGGGATAATGAGCAGTTCTTC.

The rearrangement uses TRBV3-1 (or the pseudogene TRBV3-2) and TRBJ2-5; 14 bases map to TRBD2. V dropped 3 bases and J dropped 4; count of bases not matched to a gene: 1. This CDR3 spans 15 amino acids. Germline CDR1 and CDR2: LGHDT and YNNKEL (reference sequence). DNA for the CDR3: TGTGCCAGCAGCCACGGACTAGCGGGAGGAGAGACCCAGTACTTC. Translated, it gives CASSHGLAGGETQYF.

The V gene is TRBV28, the J gene TRBJ1-2; perhaps TRBD1 as D (6 bases). Trimming took 4 bases from V and 7 from J, leaving 25 bases between them. There are 17 residues in the CDR3. Germline lookup yields CDR1 MDHEN and CDR2 SYDVKM. The CDR3 region is CASSSPRGRLLYLGYTF. CDR3 sequence (DNA): TGTGCCAGCAGTTCCCCCAGGGGTAGGCTACTATATCTTGGCTACACCTTC.

The V gene is TRBV5-1, the J gene TRBJ2-3, with D unresolved. The germline V and J ends were trimmed by 4 bases and 1 base, with 13 bases remaining between them. Germline values: CDR1 SGHRS, CDR2 YFSETQ. The CDR3 has 15 residues. The CDR3 region has the DNA TGCGCCAGCAGCCCCTTTGCTGGAGGCACAGATACGCAGTATTTT. Its protein product is CASSPFAGGTDTQYF.

This clone has a single count. The chain has TRBV5-4 and TRBJ1-4; 7 positions match TRBD1. Trimming took 3 bases from V and 3 from J; bases not matched to a gene: 5. Germline CDR1 is SGHNT and CDR2 is YYREEE (reference sequence). The CDR3 covers 15 residues. The DNA of the CDR3 is TGTGCCAGCAGCTCGGGACAGCTCCCTAATGAAAAACTGTTTTTT. Its protein product is CASSSGQLPNEKLFF.

V and J are TRBV28 and TRBJ1-5; D is unresolved. Germline V CDR1 and CDR2: MDHEN, SYDVKM. Trimming removed 4 bases at V and 6 bases at J, with 10 bases between. This CDR3 has 13 amino acids. CDR3 amino acids: CASSSGGFQPQHF. CDR3 sequence (DNA): TGTGCCAGCAGTTCAGGTGGCTTTCAGCCCCAGCATTTT.

This clone showed up just once. The chain recombines TRBV6-5 with TRBJ1-3, with TRBD1 matching 7 bases. The length of the CDR3 is 13 residues. CDR1 is MNHEY and CDR2 is SVGAGI in the germline V gene. V lost 5 bases and J lost 8; bases outside the gene matches: 6. The CDR3 DNA is TGTGCCAGCAGTCCGGGACAGTGGGACACCATATATTTT. It encodes CASSPGQWDTIYF.

V usage is TRBV5-1 and J usage is TRBJ2-7; 9 bases are shared with TRBD1. In germline, CDR1 is SGHRS, CDR2 YFSETQ. The length of the CDR3 is 13 residues. After removal of 4 bases from V and 3 bases from J, the junction contained 2 bases not matched to a gene. CDR3 coding DNA: TGCGCCAGCAGCACGGACAGGGGCTACGAGCAGTACTTC. Translation: CASSTDRGYEQYF.

The rearrangement joins TRBV7-3 to TRBJ1-2; no reliable D call. Germline CDR1 reads SGHTA; CDR2 reads FQGTGA. This CDR3 spans 15 amino acids. The V and J ends lost 0 bases and 8 bases respectively, with 16 bases between them. CDR3 sequence (DNA): TGTGCCAGCAGCTTAACGCAGACAAGCCCCGGGGGCTACACCTTC. Protein product: CASSLTQTSPGGYTF.

This clone was seen only once. V usage is TRBV5-5 and J usage is TRBJ2-1; 11 bases map to TRBD2. The germline CDR1 and CDR2 sequences are SGHKS and YYEKEE (reference sequence). This CDR3 has 15 amino acids. V trimming: 2 bases; J trimming: 8 bases; junction bases outside the gene matches: 6. The CDR3 coding sequence is TGTGCCAGCAGCTTTACTAGCGGGAGTGTATATGAGCAGTTCTTC. Translated: CASSFTSGSVYEQFF.

The gene calls are TRBV9 and TRBJ2-5, with 12 nucleotides matching TRBD2. Trimming at V came to 4 bases and at J to 4 bases, leaving 11 bases not matched to a gene. CDR1 is SGDLS and CDR2 is YYNGEE in the germline V gene. The CDR3 consists of 17 residues. Here the CDR3 reads CASSPRPSGRAGETQYF. CDR3 in DNA: TGTGCCAGCAGCCCTCGACCTAGCGGGAGGGCAGGAGAGACCCAGTACTTC.

The chain couples TRBV19 to TRBJ2-7; TRBD2 matches 8 bases. CDR3 length equals 15 residues. V dropped 6 bases and J dropped 2; count of bases not matched to a gene: 9. Germline CDR1 LNHDA, CDR2 SQIVND (reference sequence). DNA for the CDR3: TGTGCCAGTAGCCCACCGGGGGGGGTTCCCTACGAGCAGTACTTC. This sequence encodes CASSPPGGVPYEQYF. The complete variable domain, with remaining parts taken from reference TRBV19 and TRBJ2-7, reads DGGITQSPKYLFRKEGQNVTLSCEQNLNHDAMYWYRQDPGQGLRLIYYSQIVNDFQKGDIAEGYSVSREKKESFPLTVTSAQKNPTAFYLCASSPPGGVPYEQYFGPGTRLTVT.

This sequence joins TRBV28 and TRBJ1-5; D not certain. The germline V and J ends were trimmed by 6 bases and 7 bases, with 19 bases remaining between them. The CDR3 length is 15 residues. From germline, CDR1 is MDHEN and CDR2 SYDVKM. The CDR3 loop is CASRPSPRTGQPQHF. The CDR3 DNA reads TGTGCCAGCAGACCCTCTCCCAGAACGGGACAGCCCCAGCATTTT.

The V gene is TRBV9, the J gene TRBJ1-1; tentative D call: TRBD1 (6 bases). Trimming took off 4 bases at V and 2 bases at J, with 9 bases between the two ends. CDR3 length: 13 amino acids. Germline CDR1 and CDR2: SGDLS and YYNGEE. CDR3 in DNA: TGTGCCAGCAGCATAGGGACAAACACTGAAGCTTTCTTT. Translation: CASSIGTNTEAFF.

The V call is TRBV18, the J call TRBJ1-2; D is unresolved. The CDR3 is 13 residues long. V was clipped by 3 bases and J by 7 bases, with 12 bases between them. Germline V gene data show CDR1 as KGHSH and CDR2 as LQKENI. CDR3 loop: CASSPGPTAGYTF. CDR3 coding DNA: TGTGCCAGCTCACCCGGACCGACGGCTGGCTACACCTTC. Looking up the rest from reference TRBV18 and TRBJ1-2 gives the full variable domain: NAGVMQNPRHLVRRRGQEARLRCSPMKGHSHVYWYRQLPEEGLKFMVYLQKENIIDESGMPKERFSAEFPKEGPSILRIQQVVRGDSAAYFCASSPGPTAGYTFGSGTRLTVV.